This entry is about one TCR beta chain. Sequencing was performed with immunoSEQ multiplex PCR; in TCRdb, only in-frame clones are kept and a portion is missing. The sample holds 50,000 to 60,000 clones; roughly 90% are singletons and the top ten take about 0.18%. Trimming pared 8 bases from V and 1 base from J, leaving 11 bases between. The CDR3 length is 13 residues. Per germline, CDR1 SNHLY and CDR2 FYNNEI. This entry comes from a study of T cell changes during pregnancy in multiple sclerosis. The chain links TRBV2 to TRBJ1-1; weak D call: TRBD1 (5 bases). The TCR originated in a female donor in good health, enrolled as a control in a pregnancy study. The sequencing here drew on CD4+ T cells from peripheral blood mononuclear cells, taken after pregnancy. CDR3 in DNA: TGTGCCAGCGCGGGGCAGCAGAACACTGAAGCTTTCTTT. Amino acid sequence: CASAGQQNTEAFF. Based on the CDR3 plus reference TRBV2 and TRBJ1-1, the full variable domain is EPEVTQTPSHQVTQMGQEVILRCVPISNHLYFYWYRQILGQKVEFLVSFYNNEISEKSEIFDDQFSVERPDGSNFTLKIRSTKLEDSAMYFCASAGQQNTEAFFGQGTRLTVV.